This T cell receptor beta chain was observed in a study of blood T cell repertoires in COVID-19. Trimming cost V 6 bases and J 2 bases; bases outside gene matches: 10. There are 16 residues in the CDR3. The germline CDR1 and CDR2 sequences are LNHDA and SQIVND (reference sequence). Sequencing used immunoSEQ multiplex PCR; TCRdb keeps in-frame clones, though not all of them. The sample includes 120,000 to 150,000 clones, 80% to 90% of them seen just once. The receptor was isolated from a woman aged 60-70 years with acute or convalescent COVID-19. The chain employs TRBV19 and TRBJ2-1, with TRBD1 matching over 7 bases. Sequenced material: peripheral blood. CDR3 coding DNA: TGTGCCAGTAGGCAGGGGGTCGAAGGGACCTACAATGAGCAGTTCTTC. Amino acids: CASRQGVEGTYNEQFF.